This is a list of T cell receptor beta chains from one sample in a study of response to subunit inactivated influenza vaccine. TCRdb re-called the RT-PCR reads through MiXCR, storing one row per CDR3 protein. The table lists 450,000 to 500,000 distinct CDR3 sequences, 10% to 11% of them singletons. The specimen comprised PBMCs from blood, sampled roughly 6 weeks after vaccination. The receptors were gathered from a middle-aged man who received an inactivated influenza vaccine. CDR3s include the opening cysteine and the closing phenylalanine or tryptophan.

>13|TRBV20-1|TRBJ2-3
CSRDSRATDTQYF
>18|TRBV25-1|TRBJ2-1
CASSGLAGAPSFYNEQFF
>17|TRBV6-1|TRBJ2-5
CASSPGSSRLSRGVQYF
>17|TRBV25-1|TRBJ1-6
CASSAGTRGNRNSPLHF
>13|TRBV29-1|TRBJ2-5
CSVDFGPGGTQYF
>15|TRBV5-1|TRBJ1-3
CASSLYGISGNTIYF
>14|TRBV9|TRBJ2-1
CASSGLAGPNEQFF
>15|TRBV24-1|TRBJ2-3
CATSEAGGGTDTQYF
>15|TRBV7-9|TRBJ1-1
CASSLGQGEFAEAFF
>13|TRBV6-2/TRBV6-3|TRBJ1-2
CASSSTEFYGYTF
>17|TRBV9|TRBJ2-7
CASSLHPTGSGVYEQYF
>12|TRBV28|TRBJ2-1
CATYRGNNEQFF
>16|TRBV7-9|TRBJ2-7
CASSLYPGQPSYEQYF
>16|TRBV5-5|TRBJ1-6
CASSDTRSSYNSPLHF
>16|TRBV9|TRBJ2-3
CASSAVGRAATDTQYF
>18|TRBV28|TRBJ2-3
CASSPRFEGGVETDTQYF
>13|TRBV2|TRBJ2-7
CASMDGTFYEQYF
>13|TRBV20-1|TRBJ2-3
CSARQGATDTQYF
>11|TRBV20-1|TRBJ1-2
CSGGPHYGYTF
>14|TRBV30|TRBJ2-3
CAWSVGRTTDTQYF
>13|TRBV29-1|TRBJ2-3
CSVGLLYTDTQYF
>21|TRBV13|TRBJ2-1
CASSLGPSVGLAGGPRNEQFF
>17|TRBV20-1|TRBJ2-7
CSARARLHLAEQYEQYF
>16|TRBV27|TRBJ2-7
CASSLGVGQLAYEQYF
>14|TRBV5-1|TRBJ2-1
CASSLGSPHNEQFF
>13|TRBV6-2/TRBV6-3|TRBJ2-2
CASSSMTTGELFF
>15|TRBV9|TRBJ2-5
CASSVSASSLETQYF
>17|TRBV27|TRBJ2-2
CASSSTGLAGNTGELFF
>15|TRBV6-5|TRBJ2-2
CASSFGSGGAEELFF
>14|TRBV5-1|TRBJ1-6
CASSPGTENSPLHF
>20|TRBV24-1|TRBJ2-1
CATSNPPGLAGHSSYNEQFF
>14|TRBV3-1|TRBJ2-2
CASSSRPNTGELFF
>16|TRBV7-6|TRBJ2-7
CASSLEAGEGLDEQYF
>14|TRBV19|TRBJ2-7
CASSTGPLFHEQYF
>21|TRBV11-2|TRBJ2-6
CASSLDGLSGLAGSGANVLTF
>15|TRBV7-9|TRBJ2-3
CASSLARASADTQYF
>18|TRBV11-3|TRBJ2-1
CASSLRGGGSGSYNEQFF
>16|TRBV4-2|TRBJ2-3
CASSQVAGGRPDTQYF
>15|TRBV10-3|TRBJ2-5
CAISVTGLVQETQYF